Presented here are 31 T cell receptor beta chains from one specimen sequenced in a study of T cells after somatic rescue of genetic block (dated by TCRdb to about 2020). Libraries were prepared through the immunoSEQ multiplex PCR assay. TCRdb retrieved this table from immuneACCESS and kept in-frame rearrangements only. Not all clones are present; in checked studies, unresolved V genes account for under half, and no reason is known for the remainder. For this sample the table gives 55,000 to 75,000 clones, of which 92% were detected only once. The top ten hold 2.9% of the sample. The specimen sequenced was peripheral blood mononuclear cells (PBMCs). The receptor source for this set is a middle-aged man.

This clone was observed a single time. The chain's CDR3 is CASTRLGGGPGEQYF. The CDR3, as DNA: TGTGCCAGCACCCGGCTAGGGGGTGGGCCTGGGGAGCAGTACTTC. The V call is TRBV7-6, the J call TRBJ2-7; D is perhaps TRBD1 (6 bases). The length of the CDR3 is 15 residues. The V gene's germline CDR1 is SGHVS and CDR2 FNYEAQ. V lost 7 bases and J lost 7, with 23 bases in between.

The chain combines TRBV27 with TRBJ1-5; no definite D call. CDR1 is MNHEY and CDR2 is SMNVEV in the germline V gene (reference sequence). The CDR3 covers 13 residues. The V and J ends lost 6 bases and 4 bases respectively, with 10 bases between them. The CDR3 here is CASSPYHNQPQHF. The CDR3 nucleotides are TGTGCCAGCAGCCCCTACCATAATCAGCCCCAGCATTTT.

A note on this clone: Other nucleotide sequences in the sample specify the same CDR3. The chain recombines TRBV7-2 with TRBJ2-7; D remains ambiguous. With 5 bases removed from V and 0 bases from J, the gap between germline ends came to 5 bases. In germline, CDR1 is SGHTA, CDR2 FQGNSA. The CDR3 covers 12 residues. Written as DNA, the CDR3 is TGTGCCAGCAGCCCGAGCTCCTACGAGCAGTACTTC. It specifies CASSPSSYEQYF.

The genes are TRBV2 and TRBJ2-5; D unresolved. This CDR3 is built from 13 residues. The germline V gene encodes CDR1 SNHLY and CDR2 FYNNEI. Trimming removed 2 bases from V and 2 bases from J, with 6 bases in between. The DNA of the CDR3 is TGTGCCAGCAGTGAAAATGTACAAGAGACCCAGTACTTC. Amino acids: CASSENVQETQYF.

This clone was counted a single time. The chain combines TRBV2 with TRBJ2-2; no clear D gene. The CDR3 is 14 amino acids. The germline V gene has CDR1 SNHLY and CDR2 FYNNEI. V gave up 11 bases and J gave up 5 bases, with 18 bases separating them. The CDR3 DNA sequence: TGTGCCGCCGCGCCCTGGAGAGGAACCGGGGAGCTGTTTTTT. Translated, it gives CAAAPWRGTGELFF.

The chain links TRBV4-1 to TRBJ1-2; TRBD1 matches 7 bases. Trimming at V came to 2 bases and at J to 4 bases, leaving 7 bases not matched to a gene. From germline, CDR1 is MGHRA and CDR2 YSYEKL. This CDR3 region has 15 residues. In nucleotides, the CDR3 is TGCGCCAGCAGCCAATACGGGACAGTCGGCTATGGCTACACCTTC. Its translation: CASSQYGTVGYGYTF.

Written as DNA, the CDR3 is TGTGCCTGGAGTCCGGCCGGGACTAGCCGTTGGACCCAGTACTTC. This encodes CAWSPAGTSRWTQYF. The rearrangement joins TRBV30 to TRBJ2-5, with 9 bases fitting TRBD2. V gave up 2 bases and J gave up 7 bases; unmatched junction bases: 11. This CDR3 spans 15 amino acids. Germline CDR1 reads GTSNPN; CDR2 reads SVGIG (reference sequence).

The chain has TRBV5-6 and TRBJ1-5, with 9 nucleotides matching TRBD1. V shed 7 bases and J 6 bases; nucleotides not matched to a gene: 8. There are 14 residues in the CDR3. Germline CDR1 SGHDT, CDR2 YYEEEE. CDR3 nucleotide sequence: TGTGCCAGCGGAACAGGGGGCGCGGCTCAGCCCCAGCATTTT. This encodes CASGTGGAAQPQHF. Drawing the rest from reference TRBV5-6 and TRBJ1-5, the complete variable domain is DAGVTQSPTHLIKTRGQQVTLRCSPKSGHDTVSWYQQALGQGPQFIFQYYEEEERQRGNFPDRFSGHQFPNYSSELNVNALLLGDSALYLCASGTGGAAQPQHFGDGTRLSIL.

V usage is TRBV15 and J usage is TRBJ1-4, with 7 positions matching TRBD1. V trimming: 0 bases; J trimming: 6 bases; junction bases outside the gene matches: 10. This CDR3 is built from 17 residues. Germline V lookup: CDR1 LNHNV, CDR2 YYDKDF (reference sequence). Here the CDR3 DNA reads TGTGCCACCAGCAGAGATCTCTCAGGGGGGGGGCATGAAAAACTGTTTTTT. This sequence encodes CATSRDLSGGGHEKLFF.

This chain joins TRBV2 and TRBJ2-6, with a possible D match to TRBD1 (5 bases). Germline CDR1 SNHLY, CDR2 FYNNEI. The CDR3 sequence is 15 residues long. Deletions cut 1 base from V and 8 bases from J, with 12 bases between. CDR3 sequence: CASSEDLAGTNVLTF. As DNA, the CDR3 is TGTGCCAGCAGTGAAGATCTGGCAGGGACCAACGTCCTGACTTTC. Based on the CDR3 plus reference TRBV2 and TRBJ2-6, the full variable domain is EPEVTQTPSHQVTQMGQEVILRCVPISNHLYFYWYRQILGQKVEFLVSFYNNEISEKSEIFDDQFSVERPDGSNFTLKIRSTKLEDSAMYFCASSEDLAGTNVLTFGAGSRLTVL.

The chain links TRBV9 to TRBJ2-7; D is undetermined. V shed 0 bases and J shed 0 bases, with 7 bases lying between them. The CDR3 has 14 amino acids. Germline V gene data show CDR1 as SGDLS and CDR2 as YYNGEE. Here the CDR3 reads CASSVDHSSYEQYF. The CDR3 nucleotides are TGTGCCAGCAGCGTAGACCACAGCTCCTACGAGCAGTACTTC.

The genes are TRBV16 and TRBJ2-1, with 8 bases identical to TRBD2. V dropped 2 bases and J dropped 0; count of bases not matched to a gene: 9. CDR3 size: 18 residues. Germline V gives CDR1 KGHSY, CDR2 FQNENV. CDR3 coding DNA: TGTGCCAGCAGCCAACTACTTCTAGCGGGTATCTCCTACAATGAGCAGTTCTTC. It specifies CASSQLLLAGISYNEQFF.

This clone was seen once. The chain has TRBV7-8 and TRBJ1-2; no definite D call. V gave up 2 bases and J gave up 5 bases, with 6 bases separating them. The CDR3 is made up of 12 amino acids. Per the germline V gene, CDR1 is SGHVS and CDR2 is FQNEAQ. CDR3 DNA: TGTGCCAGCAGCTTACCCGGATATGGCTACACCTTC. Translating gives CASSLPGYGYTF.

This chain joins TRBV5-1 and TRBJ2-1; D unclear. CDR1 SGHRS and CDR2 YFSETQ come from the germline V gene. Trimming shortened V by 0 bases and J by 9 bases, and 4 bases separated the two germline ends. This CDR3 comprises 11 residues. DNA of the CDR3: TGCGCCAGCAGCTTGGGTAGTGAGCAGTTCTTC. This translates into CASSLGSEQFF. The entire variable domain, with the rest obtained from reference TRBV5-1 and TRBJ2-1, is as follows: KAGVTQTPRYLIKTRGQQVTLSCSPISGHRSVSWYQQTPGQGLQFLFEYFSETQRNKGNFPGRFSGRQFSNSRSEMNVSTLELGDSALYLCASSLGSEQFFGPGTRLTVL.

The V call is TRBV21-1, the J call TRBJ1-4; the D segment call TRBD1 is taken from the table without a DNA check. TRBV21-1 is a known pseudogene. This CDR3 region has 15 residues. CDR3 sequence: CASSKRQGWNEKLFF. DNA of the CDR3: TGTGCCAGCAGCAAACGACAGGGCTGGAATGAAAAACTGTTTTTT.

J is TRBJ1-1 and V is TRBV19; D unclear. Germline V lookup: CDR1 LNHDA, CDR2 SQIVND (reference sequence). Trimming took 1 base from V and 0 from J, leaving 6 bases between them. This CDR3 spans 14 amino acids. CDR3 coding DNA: TGTGCCAGTAGTATAGGAGGGATGAACACTGAAGCTTTCTTT. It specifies CASSIGGMNTEAFF.

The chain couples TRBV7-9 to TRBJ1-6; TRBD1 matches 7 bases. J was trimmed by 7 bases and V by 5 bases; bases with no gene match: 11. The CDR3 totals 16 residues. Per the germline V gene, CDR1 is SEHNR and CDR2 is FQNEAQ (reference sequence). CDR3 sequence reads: CASSPHPGTENSPLHF. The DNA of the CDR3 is TGTGCCAGCAGCCCCCACCCCGGGACAGAAAATTCACCCCTCCACTTT.

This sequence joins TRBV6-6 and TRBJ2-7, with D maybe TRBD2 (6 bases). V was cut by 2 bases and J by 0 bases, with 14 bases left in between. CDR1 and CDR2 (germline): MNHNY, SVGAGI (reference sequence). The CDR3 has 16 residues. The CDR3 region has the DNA TGTGCCAGCAGTTACGGCGCGGGACGGGACTCCTACGAGCAGTACTTC. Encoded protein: CASSYGAGRDSYEQYF.

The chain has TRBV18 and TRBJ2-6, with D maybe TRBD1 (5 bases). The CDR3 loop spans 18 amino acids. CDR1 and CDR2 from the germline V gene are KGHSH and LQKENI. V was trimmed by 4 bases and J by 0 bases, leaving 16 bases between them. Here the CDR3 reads CASSRQQGTASGANVLTF. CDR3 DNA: TGTGCCAGCTCACGCCAGCAGGGTACCGCCTCTGGGGCCAACGTCCTGACTTTC.

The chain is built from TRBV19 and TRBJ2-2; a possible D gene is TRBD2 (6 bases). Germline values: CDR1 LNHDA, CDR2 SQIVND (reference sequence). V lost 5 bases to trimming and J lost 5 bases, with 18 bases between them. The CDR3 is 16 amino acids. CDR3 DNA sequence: TGTGCCAGTAGTCACGGAGGGCCTTGGGGGACCGGGGAGCTGTTTTTT. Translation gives CASSHGGPWGTGELFF.

The CDR3 DNA reads as TGTGCCAGTAGTCCAAAGACTAGCGGGAGGCTCAATGAGCAGTTCTTC. Amino acids: CASSPKTSGRLNEQFF. This chain uses TRBV19 with TRBJ2-1; 13 bases align to TRBD2. Germline values: CDR1 LNHDA, CDR2 SQIVND (reference sequence). The CDR3 is 16 amino acids. J gave up 6 bases and V 5 bases, and 7 bases lay outside the gene matches. Full variable domain (missing parts from reference TRBV19 and TRBJ2-1): DGGITQSPKYLFRKEGQNVTLSCEQNLNHDAMYWYRQDPGQGLRLIYYSQIVNDFQKGDIAEGYSVSREKKESFPLTVTSAQKNPTAFYLCASSPKTSGRLNEQFFGPGTRLTVL.

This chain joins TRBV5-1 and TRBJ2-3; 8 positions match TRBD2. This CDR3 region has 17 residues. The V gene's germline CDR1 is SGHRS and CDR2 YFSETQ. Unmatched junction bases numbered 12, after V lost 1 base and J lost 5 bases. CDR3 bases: TGCGCCAGCAGCTTGACGCCACGGGGGGGCCCGGAAGATACGCAGTATTTT. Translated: CASSLTPRGGPEDTQYF.

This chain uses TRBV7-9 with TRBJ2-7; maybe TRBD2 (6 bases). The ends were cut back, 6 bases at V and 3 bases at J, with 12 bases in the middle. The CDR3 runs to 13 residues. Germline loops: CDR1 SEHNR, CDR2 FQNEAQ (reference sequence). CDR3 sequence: CASREGRDYEQYF. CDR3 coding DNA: TGTGCCAGCAGAGAGGGGCGGGACTACGAGCAGTACTTC.

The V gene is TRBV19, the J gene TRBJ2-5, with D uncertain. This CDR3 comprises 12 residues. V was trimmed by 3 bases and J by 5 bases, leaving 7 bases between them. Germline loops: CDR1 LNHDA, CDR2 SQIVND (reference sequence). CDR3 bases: TGTGCCAGTAGTATCGGAAGGGAGACCCAGTACTTC. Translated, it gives CASSIGRETQYF.

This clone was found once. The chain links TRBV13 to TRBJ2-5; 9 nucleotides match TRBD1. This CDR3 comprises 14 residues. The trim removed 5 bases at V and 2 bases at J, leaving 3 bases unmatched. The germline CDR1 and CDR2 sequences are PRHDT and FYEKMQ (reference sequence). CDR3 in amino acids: CASSTGQGQETQYF. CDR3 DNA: TGTGCCAGCAGCACGGGACAGGGACAAGAGACCCAGTACTTC.

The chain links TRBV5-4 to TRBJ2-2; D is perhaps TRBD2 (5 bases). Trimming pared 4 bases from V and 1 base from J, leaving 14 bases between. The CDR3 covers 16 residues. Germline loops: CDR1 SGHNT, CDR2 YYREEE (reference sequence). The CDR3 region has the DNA TGTGCCAGCAGCCAAGTTGACGCGGGGAACACCGGGGAGCTGTTTTTT. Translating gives CASSQVDAGNTGELFF.

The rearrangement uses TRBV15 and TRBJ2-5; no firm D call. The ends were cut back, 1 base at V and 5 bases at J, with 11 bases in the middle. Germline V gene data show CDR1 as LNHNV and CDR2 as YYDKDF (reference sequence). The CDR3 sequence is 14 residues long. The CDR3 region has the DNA TGTGCCACCAGCAGAGTTAGATATAGGGAGACCCAGTACTTC. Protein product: CATSRVRYRETQYF. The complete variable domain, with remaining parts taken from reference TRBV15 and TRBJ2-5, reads DAMVIQNPRYQVTQFGKPVTLSCSQTLNHNVMYWYQQKSSQAPKLLFHYYDKDFNNEADTPDNFQSRRPNTSFCFLDIRSPGLGDTAMYLCATSRVRYRETQYFGPGTRLLVL.

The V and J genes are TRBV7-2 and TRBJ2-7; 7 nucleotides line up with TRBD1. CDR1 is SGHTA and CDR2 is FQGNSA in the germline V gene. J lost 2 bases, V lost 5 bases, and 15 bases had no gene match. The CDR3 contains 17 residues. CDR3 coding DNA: TGTGCCAGCAGCCCAACCGTTCCGGGACAGTTTACCTACGAGCAGTACTTC. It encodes CASSPTVPGQFTYEQYF.

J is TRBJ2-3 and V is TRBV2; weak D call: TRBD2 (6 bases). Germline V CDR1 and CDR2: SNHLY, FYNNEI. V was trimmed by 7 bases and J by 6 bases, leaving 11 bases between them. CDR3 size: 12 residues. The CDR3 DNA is TGTGCCAGCACCCGGGAGCTGGATACGCAGTATTTT. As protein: CASTRELDTQYF.

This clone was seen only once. The CDR3 region is CASSLGGPKAHEQFF. CDR3 DNA: TGTGCCAGCAGCCTCGGGGGGCCCAAGGCACATGAGCAGTTCTTC. The rearrangement uses TRBV5-4 and TRBJ2-1; D possibly corresponds to TRBD2 (7 bases). V was trimmed by 4 bases and J by 8 bases, leaving 19 bases between them. The CDR3 length is 15 residues. The germline gives CDR1 SGHNT, CDR2 YYREEE (reference sequence).

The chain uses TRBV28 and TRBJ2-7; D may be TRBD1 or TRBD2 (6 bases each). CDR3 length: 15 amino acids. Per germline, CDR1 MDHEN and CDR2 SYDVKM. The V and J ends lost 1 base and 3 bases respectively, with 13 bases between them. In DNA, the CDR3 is TGTGCCAGCAGTTTATTCGGCAGGGGAGGCTACGAGCAGTACTTC. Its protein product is CASSLFGRGGYEQYF.